This passage covers 5 T cell receptor beta chains from one sample sequenced in a study of blood T cell repertoires in COVID-19. Repertoires were generated with immunoSEQ multiplex PCR, while TCRdb's copy carries only in-frame clones and drops some. The sample shows around 300,000 clones, approximately 83% of them seen only once. Source material: peripheral blood. Every receptor here comes from a woman aged 45-59 years who had recovered from COVID-19.

CDR3 in DNA: TGTGCCATCAGTGGACAGAAAGAGACCCAGTACTTC. It is translated as CAISGQKETQYF. V usage is TRBV10-3 and J usage is TRBJ2-5; possibly TRBD1 for D (5 bases). With 4 bases removed from V and 3 bases from J, the gap between germline ends came to 6 bases. Germline assignment: CDR1 ENHRY and CDR2 SYGVKD. The CDR3 length is 12 residues.

This chain links TRBV7-8 with TRBJ2-3; 11 positions agree with TRBD2. After removal of 5 bases from V and 12 bases from J, the junction contained 13 bases not matched to a gene. The CDR3 sequence is 15 residues long. Germline V gene data show CDR1 as SGHVS and CDR2 as FQNEAQ. CDR3 coding DNA: TGTGCCAGCAGCGCTTTTGCGCCCCTAGCGGGGGGCCAGTATTTT. This encodes CASSAFAPLAGGQYF.

This sequence joins TRBV28 and TRBJ1-2; 9 bases agree with TRBD1. The CDR3 consists of 14 residues. CDR1 MDHEN and CDR2 SYDVKM come from the germline V gene. The trim removed 3 bases at V and 6 bases at J, leaving 5 bases unmatched. CDR3 protein: CASSFLRDRDGYTF. CDR3 bases: TGTGCCAGCAGTTTCCTCCGGGACAGGGATGGCTACACCTTC.

The V call is TRBV6-6, the J call TRBJ1-4, with D unresolved. V was cut by 5 bases and J by 3 bases, with 16 bases left in between. Germline-derived CDR1 and CDR2 are MNHNY and SVGAGI (reference sequence). The CDR3 totals 16 residues. CDR3: CASSGDLIGSNEKLFF. In nucleotides, the CDR3 is TGTGCCAGCAGTGGCGACTTGATTGGGTCTAATGAAAAACTGTTTTTT.

The chain employs TRBV9 and TRBJ2-1, with unresolved D. The length of the CDR3 is 14 residues. Germline V gives CDR1 SGDLS, CDR2 YYNGEE. Trimming took off 5 bases at V and 4 bases at J, with 13 bases between the two ends. This CDR3 reads CASRRSREYNEQFF. CDR3 nucleotides: TGTGCCAGCAGAAGAAGTAGAGAATACAATGAGCAGTTCTTC.